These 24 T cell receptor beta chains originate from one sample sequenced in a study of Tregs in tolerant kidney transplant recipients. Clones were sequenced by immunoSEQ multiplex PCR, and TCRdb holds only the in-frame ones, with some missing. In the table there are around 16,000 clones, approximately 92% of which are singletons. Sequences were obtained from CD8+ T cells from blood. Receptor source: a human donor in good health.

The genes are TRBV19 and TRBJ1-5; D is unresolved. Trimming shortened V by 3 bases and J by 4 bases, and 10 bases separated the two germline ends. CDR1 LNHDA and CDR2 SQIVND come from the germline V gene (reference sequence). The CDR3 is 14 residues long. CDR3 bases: TGTGCCAGTAGTATGAGGTGGGCGAATCAGCCCCAGCATTTT. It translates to CASSMRWANQPQHF.

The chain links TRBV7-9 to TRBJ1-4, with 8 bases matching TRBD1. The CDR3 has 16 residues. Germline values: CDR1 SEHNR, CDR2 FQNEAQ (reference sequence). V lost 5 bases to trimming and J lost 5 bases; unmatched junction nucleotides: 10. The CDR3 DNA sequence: TGTGCCAGCAGCCACGCCGGGACAGGCAGAAATGAAAAACTGTTTTTT. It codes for CASSHAGTGRNEKLFF.

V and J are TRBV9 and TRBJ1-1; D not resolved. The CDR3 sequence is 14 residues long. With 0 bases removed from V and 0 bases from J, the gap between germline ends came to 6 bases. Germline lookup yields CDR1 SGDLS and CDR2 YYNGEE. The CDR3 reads CASSVAQMNTEAFF. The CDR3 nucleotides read TGTGCCAGCAGCGTAGCACAGATGAACACTGAAGCTTTCTTT. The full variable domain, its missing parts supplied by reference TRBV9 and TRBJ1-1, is DSGVTQTPKHLITATGQRVTLRCSPRSGDLSVYWYQQSLDQGLQFLIQYYNGEERAKGNILERFSAQQFPDLHSELNLSSLELGDSALYFCASSVAQMNTEAFFGQGTRLTVV.

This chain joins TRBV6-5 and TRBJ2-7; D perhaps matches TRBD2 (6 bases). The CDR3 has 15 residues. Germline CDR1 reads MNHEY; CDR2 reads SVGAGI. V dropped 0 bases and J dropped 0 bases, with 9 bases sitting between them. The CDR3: CASSYSMGGSYEQYF. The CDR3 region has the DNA TGTGCCAGCAGTTACTCGATGGGAGGCTCCTACGAGCAGTACTTC.

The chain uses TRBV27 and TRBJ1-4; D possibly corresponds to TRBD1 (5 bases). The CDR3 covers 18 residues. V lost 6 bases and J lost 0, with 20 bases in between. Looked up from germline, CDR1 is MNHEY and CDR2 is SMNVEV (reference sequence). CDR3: CASRTYGGEYATNEKLFF. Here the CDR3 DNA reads TGTGCCAGCAGGACTTATGGGGGAGAGTACGCAACTAATGAAAAACTGTTTTTT. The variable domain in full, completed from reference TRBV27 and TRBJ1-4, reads EAQVTQNPRYLITVTGKKLTVTCSQNMNHEYMSWYRQDPGLGLRQIYYSMNVEVTDKGDVPEGYKVSRKEKRNFPLILESPSPNQTSLYFCASRTYGGEYATNEKLFFGSGTQLSVL.

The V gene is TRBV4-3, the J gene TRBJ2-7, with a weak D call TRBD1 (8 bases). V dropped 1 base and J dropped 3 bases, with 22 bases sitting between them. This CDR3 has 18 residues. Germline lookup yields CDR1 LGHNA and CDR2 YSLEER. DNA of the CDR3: TGCGCCAGCAGCCAAGTTTTCGCAGGGGGCGCGGGGGTCTACGAGCAGTACTTC. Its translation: CASSQVFAGGAGVYEQYF.

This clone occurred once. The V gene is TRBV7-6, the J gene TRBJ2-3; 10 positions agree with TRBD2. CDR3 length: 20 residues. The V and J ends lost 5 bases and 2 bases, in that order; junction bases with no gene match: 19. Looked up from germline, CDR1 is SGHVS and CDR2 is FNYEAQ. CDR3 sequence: CASSPVGASGGVVDTDTQYF. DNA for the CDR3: TGTGCCAGCAGCCCAGTTGGGGCTAGCGGGGGTGTGGTCGACACAGATACGCAGTATTTT.

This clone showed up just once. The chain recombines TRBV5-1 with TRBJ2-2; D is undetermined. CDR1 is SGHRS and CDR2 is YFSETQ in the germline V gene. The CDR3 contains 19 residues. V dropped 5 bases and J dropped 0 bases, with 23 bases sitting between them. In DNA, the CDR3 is TGCGCCAGCAGAATCGCCACCTACCGAGCTGACACGAACACCGGGGAGCTGTTTTTT. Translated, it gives CASRIATYRADTNTGELFF. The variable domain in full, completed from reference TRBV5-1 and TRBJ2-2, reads KAGVTQTPRYLIKTRGQQVTLSCSPISGHRSVSWYQQTPGQGLQFLFEYFSETQRNKGNFPGRFSGRQFSNSRSEMNVSTLELGDSALYLCASRIATYRADTNTGELFFGEGSRLTVL.

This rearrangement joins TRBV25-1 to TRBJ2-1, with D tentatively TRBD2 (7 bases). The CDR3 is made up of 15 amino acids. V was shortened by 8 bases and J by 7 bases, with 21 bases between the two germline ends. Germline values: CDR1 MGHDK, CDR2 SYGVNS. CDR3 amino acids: CASRRGGEGVNEQFF. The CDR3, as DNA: TGTGCCAGCCGGAGGGGGGGAGAGGGGGTGAATGAGCAGTTCTTC.

The chain's CDR3 is CARSRDLAPEQYF. Written as DNA, the CDR3 is TGTGCCAGAAGCAGGGACTTGGCCCCCGAGCAGTACTTC. This sequence joins TRBV5-3 and TRBJ2-7; possible D gene TRBD2, 6 bases. TRBV5-3 is assigned to the ORF class and has an uncertain function. Trimming pared 4 bases from V and 6 bases from J, leaving 14 bases between. This CDR3 spans 13 amino acids.

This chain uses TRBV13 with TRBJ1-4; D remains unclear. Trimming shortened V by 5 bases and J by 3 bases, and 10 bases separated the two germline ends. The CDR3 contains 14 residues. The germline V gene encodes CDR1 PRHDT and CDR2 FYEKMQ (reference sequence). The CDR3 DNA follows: TGTGCCAGCAGCCAAGGATGGGCTAATGAAAAACTGTTTTTT. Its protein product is CASSQGWANEKLFF.

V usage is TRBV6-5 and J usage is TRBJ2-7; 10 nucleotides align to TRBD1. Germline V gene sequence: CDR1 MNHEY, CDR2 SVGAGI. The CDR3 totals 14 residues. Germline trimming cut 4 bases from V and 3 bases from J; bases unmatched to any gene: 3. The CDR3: CASSWDRGGYEQYF. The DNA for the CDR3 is TGTGCCAGCAGTTGGGACAGGGGAGGCTACGAGCAGTACTTC.

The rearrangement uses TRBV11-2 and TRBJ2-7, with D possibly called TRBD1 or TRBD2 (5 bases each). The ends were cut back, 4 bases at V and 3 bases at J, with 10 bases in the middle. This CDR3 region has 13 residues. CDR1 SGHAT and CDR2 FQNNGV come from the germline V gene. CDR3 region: CASSWGWNYEQYF. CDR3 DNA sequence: TGTGCCAGCAGCTGGGGGTGGAACTACGAGCAGTACTTC.

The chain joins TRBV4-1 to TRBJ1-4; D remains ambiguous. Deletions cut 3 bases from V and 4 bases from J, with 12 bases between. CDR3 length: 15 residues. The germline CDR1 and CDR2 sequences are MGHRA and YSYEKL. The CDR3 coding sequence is TGCGCCAGCAGCCAGGGGAATTTGGGTAATGAAAAACTGTTTTTT. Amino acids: CASSQGNLGNEKLFF.

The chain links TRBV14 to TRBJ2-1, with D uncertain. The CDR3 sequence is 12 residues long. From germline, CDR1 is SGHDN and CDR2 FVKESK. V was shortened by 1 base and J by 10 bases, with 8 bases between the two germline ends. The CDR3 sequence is CASSQGGREQFF. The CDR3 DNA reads TGTGCCAGCAGCCAAGGTGGGCGAGAGCAGTTCTTC.

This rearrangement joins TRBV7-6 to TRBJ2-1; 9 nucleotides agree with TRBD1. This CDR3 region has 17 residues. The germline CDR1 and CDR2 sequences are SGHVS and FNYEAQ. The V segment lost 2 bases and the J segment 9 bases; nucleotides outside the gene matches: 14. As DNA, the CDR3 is TGTGCCAGCAGCTTACCGCCGGACAGGGGTAGGCGGATTGAGCAGTTCTTC. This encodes CASSLPPDRGRRIEQFF.

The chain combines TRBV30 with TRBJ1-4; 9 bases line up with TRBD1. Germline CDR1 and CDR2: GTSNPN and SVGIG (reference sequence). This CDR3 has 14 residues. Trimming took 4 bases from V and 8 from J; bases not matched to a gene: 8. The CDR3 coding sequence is TGTGCCTGGAAAACCGGGACAGGGATAGAAAAACTGTTTTTT. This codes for CAWKTGTGIEKLFF.

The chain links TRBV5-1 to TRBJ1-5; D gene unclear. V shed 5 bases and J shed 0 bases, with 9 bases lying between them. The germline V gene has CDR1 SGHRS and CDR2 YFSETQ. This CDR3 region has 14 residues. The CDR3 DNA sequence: TGCGCCAGCAGGTGGCAAAATAGCAATCAGCCCCAGCATTTT. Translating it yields CASRWQNSNQPQHF.

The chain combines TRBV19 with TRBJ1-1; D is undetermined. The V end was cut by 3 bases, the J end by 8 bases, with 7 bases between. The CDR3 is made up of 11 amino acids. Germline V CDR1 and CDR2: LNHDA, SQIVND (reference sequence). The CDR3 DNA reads TGTGCCAGTAGTATCTCCCTCGAAGCTTTCTTT. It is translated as CASSISLEAFF.

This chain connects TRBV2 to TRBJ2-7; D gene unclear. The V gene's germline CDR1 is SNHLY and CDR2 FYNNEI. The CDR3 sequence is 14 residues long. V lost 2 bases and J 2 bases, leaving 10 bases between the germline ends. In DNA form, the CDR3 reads TGTGCCAGCAGTGAATTGGTGTCCCCCTACGAGCAGTACTTC. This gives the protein CASSELVSPYEQYF.

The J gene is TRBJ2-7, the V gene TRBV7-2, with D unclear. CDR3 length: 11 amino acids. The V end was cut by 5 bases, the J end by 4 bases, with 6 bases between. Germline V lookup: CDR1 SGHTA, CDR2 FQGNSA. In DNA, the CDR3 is TGTGCCAGCAGCCCGGGTTACGAGCAGTACTTC. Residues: CASSPGYEQYF.

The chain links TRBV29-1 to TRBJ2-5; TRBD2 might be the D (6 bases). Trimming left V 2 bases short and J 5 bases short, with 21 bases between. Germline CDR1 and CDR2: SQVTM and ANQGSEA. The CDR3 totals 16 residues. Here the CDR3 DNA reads TGCAGCGTTGAAAAGGAGGGCCGTACGTCCGGGGAGACCCAGTACTTC. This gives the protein CSVEKEGRTSGETQYF. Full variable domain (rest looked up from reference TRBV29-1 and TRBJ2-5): SAVISQKPSRDICQRGTSLTIQCQVDSQVTMMFWYRQQPGQSLTLIATANQGSEATYESGFVIDKFPISRPNLTFSTLTVSNMSPEDSSIYLCSVEKEGRTSGETQYFGPGTRLLVL.

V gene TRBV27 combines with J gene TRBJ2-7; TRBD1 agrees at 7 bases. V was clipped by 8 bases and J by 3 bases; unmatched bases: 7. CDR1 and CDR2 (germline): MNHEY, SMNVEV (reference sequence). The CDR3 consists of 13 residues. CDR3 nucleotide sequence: TGTGCCAGCGGACGACAGGGCCGCTACGAGCAGTACTTC. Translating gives CASGRQGRYEQYF.

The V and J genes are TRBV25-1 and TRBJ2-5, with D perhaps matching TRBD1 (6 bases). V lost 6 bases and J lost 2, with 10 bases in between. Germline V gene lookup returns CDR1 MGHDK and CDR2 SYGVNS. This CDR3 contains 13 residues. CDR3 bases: TGTGCCAGCAGCACAGGGTGGCAAGAGACCCAGTACTTC. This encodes CASSTGWQETQYF.